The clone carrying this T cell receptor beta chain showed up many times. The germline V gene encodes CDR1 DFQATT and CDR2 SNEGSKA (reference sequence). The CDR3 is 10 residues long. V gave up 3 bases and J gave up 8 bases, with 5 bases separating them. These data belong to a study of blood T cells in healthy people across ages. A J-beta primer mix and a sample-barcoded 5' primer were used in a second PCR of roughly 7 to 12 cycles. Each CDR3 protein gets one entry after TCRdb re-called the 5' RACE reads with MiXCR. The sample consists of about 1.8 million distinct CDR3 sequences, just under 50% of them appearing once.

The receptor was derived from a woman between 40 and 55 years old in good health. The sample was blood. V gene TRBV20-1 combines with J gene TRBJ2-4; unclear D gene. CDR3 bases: TGCAGTGCTAGTAGAGACATTCAGTACTTC. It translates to CSASRDIQYF.